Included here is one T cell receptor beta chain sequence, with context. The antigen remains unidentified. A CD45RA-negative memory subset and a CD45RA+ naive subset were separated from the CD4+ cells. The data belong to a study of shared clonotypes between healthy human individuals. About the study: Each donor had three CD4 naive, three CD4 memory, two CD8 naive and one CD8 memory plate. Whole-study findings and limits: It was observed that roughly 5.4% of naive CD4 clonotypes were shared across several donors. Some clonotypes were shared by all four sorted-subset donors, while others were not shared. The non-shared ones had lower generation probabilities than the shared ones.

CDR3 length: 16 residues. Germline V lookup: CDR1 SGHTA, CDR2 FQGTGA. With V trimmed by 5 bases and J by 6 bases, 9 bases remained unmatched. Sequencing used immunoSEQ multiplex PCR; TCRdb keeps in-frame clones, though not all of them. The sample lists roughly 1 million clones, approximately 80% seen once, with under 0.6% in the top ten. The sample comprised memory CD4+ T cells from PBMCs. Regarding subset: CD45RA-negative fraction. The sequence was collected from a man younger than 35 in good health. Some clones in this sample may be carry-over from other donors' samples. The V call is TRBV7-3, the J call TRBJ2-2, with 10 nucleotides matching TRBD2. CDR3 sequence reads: CASSLFRGTSAGELFF. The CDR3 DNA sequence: TGTGCCAGCAGCCTCTTCCGGGGGACTAGCGCCGGGGAGCTGTTTTTT.